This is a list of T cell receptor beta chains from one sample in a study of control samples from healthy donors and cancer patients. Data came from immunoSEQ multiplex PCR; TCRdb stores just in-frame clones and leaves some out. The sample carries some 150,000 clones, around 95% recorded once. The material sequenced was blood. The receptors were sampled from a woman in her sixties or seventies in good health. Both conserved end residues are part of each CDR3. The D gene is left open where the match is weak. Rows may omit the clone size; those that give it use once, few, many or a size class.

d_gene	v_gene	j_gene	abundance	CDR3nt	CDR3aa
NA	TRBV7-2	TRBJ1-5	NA	TGTGCCAGCAGCCAAGGTGGCCTCAGCAATCAGCCCCAGCATTTT	CASSQGGLSNQPQHF
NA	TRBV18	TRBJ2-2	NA	TGTGCCAGCTCACCTCAGGGGATGGACGGGGAGCTGTTTTTT	CASSPQGMDGELFF
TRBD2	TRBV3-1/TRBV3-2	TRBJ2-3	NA	TGTGCCAGCAGCCACTACCTAGCGGGACCCACAGATACGCAGTATTTT	CASSHYLAGPTDTQYF
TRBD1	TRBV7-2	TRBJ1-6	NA	TGTGCCAGCAGCTTTAGGGGGCTAGGATCACCCCTCCACTTT	CASSFRGLGSPLHF
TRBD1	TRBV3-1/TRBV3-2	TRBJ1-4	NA	TGTGCCAGCCGCAGGGGGCGGGAAAAACTGTTTTTT	CASRRGREKLFF
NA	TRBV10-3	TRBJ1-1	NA	TGTGCCATCAGTCGGGACCAGGGGATCACTGAAGCTTTCTTT	CAISRDQGITEAFF
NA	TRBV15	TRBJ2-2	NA	TGTGCCACCAGCAGAGATCTCGGGGCGAACACCGGGGAGCTGTTTTTT	CATSRDLGANTGELFF
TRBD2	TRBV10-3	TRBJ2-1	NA	TGTGCCATCAGTGAGTCTTTAAGCGGGGCATACAATGAGCAGTTCTTC	CAISESLSGAYNEQFF
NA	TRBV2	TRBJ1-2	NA	TGTGCCAGCAGTGAAGGGGGCAGGGGATCAAACTATGGCTACACCTTC	CASSEGGRGSNYGYTF
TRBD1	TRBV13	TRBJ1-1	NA	TGTGCCAGCAGCCCCGGGACAGGGTGGGTAACTGAAGCTTTCTTT	CASSPGTGWVTEAFF
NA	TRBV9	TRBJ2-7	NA	TGTGCCAGCAGCTGGGACACAAACTACGAGCAGTACTTC	CASSWDTNYEQYF
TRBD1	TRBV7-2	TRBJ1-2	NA	TGTGCCAGCAGCTTAAGGGACAGGGGGGATGGCTACACCTTC	CASSLRDRGDGYTF
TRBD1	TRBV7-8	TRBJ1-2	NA	TGTGCCAGCAGCCTCCATGACAGGGCCTATGGCTACACCTTC	CASSLHDRAYGYTF
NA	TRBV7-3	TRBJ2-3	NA	TGTGCCAGCAGCAAACATGCGGATACGCAGTATTTT	CASSKHADTQYF
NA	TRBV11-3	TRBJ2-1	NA	TGTGCCAGCAGCCCCGGACAGCCATCCTACAATGAGCAGTTCTTC	CASSPGQPSYNEQFF
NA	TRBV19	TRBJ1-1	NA	TGTGCCAGTACGGAGGACGTCATGAACACTGAAGCTTTCTTT	CASTEDVMNTEAFF
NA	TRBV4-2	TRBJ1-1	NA	TGTGCCAGCAGCGGGCAGACAACGAACACTGAAGCTTTCTTT	CASSGQTTNTEAFF
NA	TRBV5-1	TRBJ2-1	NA	TGCGCCAGCAGCTTGGGTAGTAGCGATTACAATGAGCAGTTCTTC	CASSLGSSDYNEQFF
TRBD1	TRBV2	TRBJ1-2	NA	TGTGCCAGCAGTGAATTCCGACAGGGAAGTTATGGCTACACCTTC	CASSEFRQGSYGYTF
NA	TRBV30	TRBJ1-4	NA	TGTGCCTGGGGGGGAGGGGCTAATGAAAAACTGTTTTTT	CAWGGGANEKLFF
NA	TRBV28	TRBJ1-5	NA	TGTGCCAGCAGTTTGGGTGGGCAGCCCCAGCATTTT	CASSLGGQPQHF
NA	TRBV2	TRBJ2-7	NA	TGTGCCAGCAGTGAACAAGTTGAGCAGTACTTC	CASSEQVEQYF
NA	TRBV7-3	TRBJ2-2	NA	TGTGCCAGCAGCGCGAACGTGATCACCGGGGAGCTGTTTTTT	CASSANVITGELFF
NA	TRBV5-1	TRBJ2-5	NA	TGCGCCAGCAGCTTGGGGGGCGTGCGTCGGGATGGGGAGACCCAGTACTTC	CASSLGGVRRDGETQYF
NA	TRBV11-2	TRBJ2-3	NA	TGTGCCAGCAACTTTCAGGGCACAGATACGCAGTATTTT	CASNFQGTDTQYF
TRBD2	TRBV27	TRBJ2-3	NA	TGTGCCAGCAGGGGGACTAGCGGATACACAGATACGCAGTATTTT	CASRGTSGYTDTQYF
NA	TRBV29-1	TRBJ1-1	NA	TGCAGCGTTGGGGTCCGCATGAACACTGAAGCTTTCTTT	CSVGVRMNTEAFF
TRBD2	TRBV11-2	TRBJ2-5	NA	TGTGCCAGCAGCTTAGAAGGGAGGGCGGGCGAGACCCAGTACTTC	CASSLEGRAGETQYF
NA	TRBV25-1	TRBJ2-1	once	TGTGCCAGCAGTGGATGGGACACCTACAATGAGCAGTTCTTC	CASSGWDTYNEQFF
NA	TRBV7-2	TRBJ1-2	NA	TGTGCCAGCAGCTCACAGTCCCGAGCGGGAGGCTACACCTTC	CASSSQSRAGGYTF
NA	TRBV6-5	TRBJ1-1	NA	TGTGCCAGCAGTTACGCTCGGGCAGGGATCACTGAAGCTTTCTTT	CASSYARAGITEAFF
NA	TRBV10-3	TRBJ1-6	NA	TGTGCCATCAGAGGACAGCCTAATTCACCCCTCCACTTT	CAIRGQPNSPLHF
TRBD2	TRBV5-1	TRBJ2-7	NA	TGCGCCAGCAGGACTAGCGCGGCTCCTAACGAGCAGTACTTC	CASRTSAAPNEQYF
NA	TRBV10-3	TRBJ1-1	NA	TGTGCCATCAGTGAGTCGGGTCAGTTGAACACTGAAGCTTTCTTT	CAISESGQLNTEAFF
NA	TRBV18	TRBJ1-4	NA	TGTGCCAGCTCACCATCCGGGGTTCCTAATGAAAAACTGTTTTTT	CASSPSGVPNEKLFF